Below, one T cell receptor (beta chain) is given with its context. Its specificity is not known. The germline CDR1 and CDR2 sequences are SGDLS and YYNGEE. Trimming cost V 5 bases and J 10 bases, with 13 bases left between them. CDR3 length: 13 amino acids. This sample stems from a study of T cells in localized non-small cell lung cancer. Overall study findings and caveats: Heterogeneity stays possible, as sequencing covered only one tumor region. There was higher T cell clonality in uninvolved adjacent lung than in tumor, and it was highest there. Researchers found a median approximately 55 of the top 100 tumor clones in adjacent lung.

The protocol was immunoSEQ multiplex PCR, while the TCRdb copy is restricted to in-frame clones and leaves out a portion. This table has about 2,600 clones, 30% to 45% appearing once. The V and J genes are TRBV9 and TRBJ1-6; D is perhaps TRBD1 (5 bases). This material consisted of normal lung tissue next to the tumor, taken before any cancer treatment. The clonotype originates from a woman aged 35 to 70 with stage II squamous cell lung carcinoma. CDR3 sequence reads: CASSAEGSSPLHF. Written as DNA, the CDR3 is TGTGCCAGCAGTGCCGAGGGGTCCTCACCCCTCCACTTT.